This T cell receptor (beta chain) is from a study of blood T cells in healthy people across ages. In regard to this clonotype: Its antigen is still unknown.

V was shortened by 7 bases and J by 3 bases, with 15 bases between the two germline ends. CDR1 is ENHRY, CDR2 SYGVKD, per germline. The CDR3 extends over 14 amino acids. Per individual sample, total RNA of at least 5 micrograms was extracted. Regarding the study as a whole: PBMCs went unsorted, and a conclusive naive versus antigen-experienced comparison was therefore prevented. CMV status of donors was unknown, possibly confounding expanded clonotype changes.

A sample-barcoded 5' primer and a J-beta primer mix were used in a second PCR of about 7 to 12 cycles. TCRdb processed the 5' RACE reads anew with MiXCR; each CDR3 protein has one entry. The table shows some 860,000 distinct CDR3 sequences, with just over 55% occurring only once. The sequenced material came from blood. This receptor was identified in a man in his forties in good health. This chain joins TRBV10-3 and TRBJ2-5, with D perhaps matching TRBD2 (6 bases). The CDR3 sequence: CAITSGDGEETQYF. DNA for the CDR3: TGTGCCATCACTTCGGGAGATGGGGAAGAGACCCAGTACTTC.